This T cell receptor beta chain came from a study of cytomegalovirus exposure and HLA in healthy donors. Study overall: Around 89 million unique TCRs from HLA-typed donors made up an early data release.

13 Jbeta primers and 60 Vbeta primers were used for the PCR. Libraries were prepared by immunoSEQ multiplex PCR; TCRdb keeps only in-frame clonotypes and omits some of them. The sample totals around 140,000 clones. From germline, CDR1 is MGHRA and CDR2 YSYEKL. CDR3 size: 13 residues. V was cut by 2 bases and J by 6 bases, with 11 bases left in between. The sample consisted of PBMCs. V is TRBV4-1 and J is TRBJ2-7; D is unclear. The TCR was taken from a male donor in good health and CMV-seronegative. For the CDR3, the DNA is TGCGCCAGCAGCCAACAGGTGGCTACCGAGCAGTACTTC. Its protein product is CASSQQVATEQYF.